A single sample is the source of the 28 T cell receptor beta chains below, sequenced in a study of CD8+CD57+ T cells in acquired aplastic anemia. It was genomic DNA that served as the template for profiling TCR beta VDJ and CDR3. TCRdb analysed the reads with MiXCR anew, one entry per CDR3 protein. The data show more than 100,000 distinct CDR3 sequences, around two fifths seen once. Sample: sorted CD4+, CD8+, or CD8+CD57+ T cells (not recorded which) from PBMCs. The receptor source for this set is a human donor in good health, serving as a control.

This clonotype showed up just a few times. The CDR3 is CATSPVRLQHGYTF. As DNA, the CDR3 is TGTGCCACCAGTCCGGTGAGGCTACAACATGGCTACACCTTC. The genes are TRBV15 and TRBJ1-2; no clear D gene. The germline V gene encodes CDR1 LNHNV and CDR2 YYDKDF (reference sequence). Trimming shortened V by 6 bases and J by 6 bases, and 17 bases separated the two germline ends. This CDR3 is built from 14 residues.

This clonotype showed up many times. The rearrangement joins TRBV6-1 to TRBJ1-2; 9 bases fit TRBD1. In germline, CDR1 is MNHNS, CDR2 SASEGT. The CDR3 loop spans 12 amino acids. With 8 bases clipped from V and 2 bases from J, the junction kept 0 bases outside the gene matches. CDR3 sequence: CASGQGNYGYTF. The CDR3 DNA follows: TGTGCCAGCGGACAGGGGAACTATGGCTACACCTTC.

The V call is TRBV5-1, the J call TRBJ1-6, with 7 bases identical to TRBD1. The germline V gene has CDR1 SGHRS and CDR2 YFSETQ. The CDR3 is made up of 13 amino acids. V lost 2 bases, J lost 11 bases, and 4 bases stayed unmatched. CDR3 bases: TGCGCCAGCAGCTTCGACAGGGAGACACCCCTCCACTTT. This sequence encodes CASSFDRETPLHF.

About this clonotype: Here the CDR3 omits its conserved ending phenylalanine or tryptophan, so a read error is the likely source. J is TRBJ1-5 and V is TRBV9; tentative D call: TRBD1 (5 bases). Between the trimmed V and J ends, which lost 0 bases and 9 bases, there was a span of 13 bases. Germline V CDR1 and CDR2: SGDLS, YYNGEE. The CDR3 spans 14 residues. CDR3 nucleotide sequence: TGTGCCAGCAGCGTAGGGGGCGGCGGACGGCCCCAGCATTCT. Translating it yields CASSVGGGGRPQHS.

The chain links TRBV9 to TRBJ2-5; no reliable D call. The CDR3 runs to 12 residues. The V gene lost 2 bases and the J gene lost 3 bases, with 5 bases spanning the gap. Per the germline V gene, CDR1 is SGDLS and CDR2 is YYNGEE. CDR3 protein: CASSVEEETQYF. The DNA for the CDR3 is TGTGCCAGCAGCGTCGAGGAAGAGACCCAGTACTTC. Full variable domain (outside the CDR3, taken from reference TRBV9 and TRBJ2-5): DSGVTQTPKHLITATGQRVTLRCSPRSGDLSVYWYQQSLDQGLQFLIQYYNGEERAKGNILERFSAQQFPDLHSELNLSSLELGDSALYFCASSVEEETQYFGPGTRLLVL.

Many counts were recorded for this clonotype. The chain carries TRBV2 and TRBJ2-5; D uncertain. The CDR3 consists of 13 residues. CDR1 is SNHLY, CDR2 FYNNEI, per germline. Trimming removed 5 bases from V and 2 bases from J, with 9 bases in between. CDR3 residues: CASSRSPQETQYF. The DNA for the CDR3 is TGTGCCAGCAGTCGGAGCCCTCAAGAGACCCAGTACTTC.

The chain has TRBV19 and TRBJ1-2; D unresolved. The germline V and J ends were trimmed by 7 bases and 1 base, with 13 bases remaining between them. CDR1 is LNHDA, CDR2 SQIVND, per germline (reference sequence). The CDR3 length is 14 residues. The CDR3 reads CASNTRAGNYGYTF. The CDR3 coding sequence is TGTGCCAGTAATACCCGGGCGGGTAACTATGGCTACACCTTC.

In this sample, this clonotype turned up a few times. V usage is TRBV9 and J usage is TRBJ2-7, with D unclear. Germline-derived CDR1 and CDR2 are SGDLS and YYNGEE. V lost 0 bases and J 5 bases, leaving 12 bases between the germline ends. There are 14 residues in the CDR3. The CDR3 coding sequence is TGTGCCAGCAGCGTAGCTGGGCAGTTCGACGAGCAGTACTTC. This gives the protein CASSVAGQFDEQYF.

This clonotype was detected many times. This chain connects TRBV5-1 to TRBJ2-5, with unresolved D. V was pared by 4 bases and J by 5 bases, with 9 bases between. The CDR3 has 12 amino acids. CDR1 is SGHRS, CDR2 YFSETQ, per germline. CDR3 sequence (DNA): TGCGCCAGCAGCATCCGTAAGGAGACCCAGTACTTC. Its translation is CASSIRKETQYF. The full variable domain, its missing parts supplied by reference TRBV5-1 and TRBJ2-5, is KAGVTQTPRYLIKTRGQQVTLSCSPISGHRSVSWYQQTPGQGLQFLFEYFSETQRNKGNFPGRFSGRQFSNSRSEMNVSTLELGDSALYLCASSIRKETQYFGPGTRLLVL.

The count of this clonotype is one. The J gene is TRBJ1-1, the V gene TRBV10-1; D possibly corresponds to TRBD1 (6 bases). The germline gives CDR1 WNHNN, CDR2 SYGVQD (reference sequence). Trimming took off 8 bases at V and 11 bases at J, with 15 bases between the two ends. The CDR3 totals 11 residues. The CDR3 here is CASPGQGTAFF. The CDR3 DNA reads TGCGCCAGCCCGGGGCAGGGGACGGCTTTCTTT.

The V and J genes are TRBV10-3 and TRBJ1-2; D ambiguous. Trimming shortened V by 3 bases and J by 3 bases, and 5 bases separated the two germline ends. Germline CDR1 and CDR2: ENHRY and SYGVKD. The CDR3 is made up of 12 amino acids. CDR3 DNA: TGTGCCATCAGTGAAATGGACTATGGCTACACCTTC. Its protein product is CAISEMDYGYTF.

This clonotype occurred many times. This chain joins TRBV20-1 and TRBJ2-1; TRBD2 matches at 10 bases. Germline V CDR1 and CDR2: DFQATT, SNEGSKA (reference sequence). V lost 6 bases and J lost 6; bases outside the gene matches: 11. CDR3 length equals 15 residues. CDR3: CSARSLAGASNEQFF. The CDR3 region has the DNA TGCAGTGCCCGATCTCTAGCGGGGGCTAGCAATGAGCAGTTCTTC.

The chain carries TRBV15 and TRBJ1-6; 8 bases fit TRBD1. The V and J ends lost 4 bases and 8 bases, in that order; junction bases with no gene match: 7. Germline V gives CDR1 LNHNV, CDR2 YYDKDF (reference sequence). This CDR3 comprises 15 residues. CDR3 residues: CATSITTGADSPLHF. As DNA, the CDR3 is TGTGCCACCAGCATAACGACAGGGGCGGATTCACCCCTCCACTTT.

This clonotype was counted only a few times. Given a much more abundant clone one base away, this may be a read error. Likely a read error: the CDR3 ends without its conserved phenylalanine or tryptophan. This sequence joins TRBV20-1 and TRBJ2-1; D might be TRBD1 (5 bases). The CDR3 covers 13 residues. CDR1 is DFQATT, CDR2 SNEGSKA, per germline (reference sequence). Trimming stripped 6 bases from V and 3 bases from J, with 12 bases between. The CDR3 DNA reads as TGCAGTGCCCCGACAGAGCACTACAATGAGCAGTTCATC. Translating gives CSAPTEHYNEQFI.

The chain couples TRBV24-1 to TRBJ2-7, with TRBD1 matching over 11 bases. The J segment lost 6 bases and the V segment lost 12 bases, leaving 15 bases of the junction unmatched. The CDR3 sequence is 15 residues long. Germline loops: CDR1 KGHDR, CDR2 SFDVKD. The CDR3 loop is CAWSVTGTGGFEQYF. The CDR3, as DNA: TGTGCCTGGAGTGTCACCGGGACAGGGGGATTCGAGCAGTACTTC.

The rearrangement links TRBV15 to TRBJ2-7; TRBD1 might be the D (6 bases). This CDR3 has 16 amino acids. From germline, CDR1 is LNHNV and CDR2 YYDKDF (reference sequence). Trimming left V 0 bases short and J 2 bases short, with 14 bases between. The DNA for the CDR3 is TGTGCCACCAGCAGAGATCTGGACAGCTGGACCTACGAGCAGTACTTC. It translates to CATSRDLDSWTYEQYF.

This chain uses TRBV20-1 with TRBJ2-3; D is undetermined. CDR3 length: 14 amino acids. The V and J ends lost 1 base and 1 base respectively, with 9 bases between them. Per the germline V gene, CDR1 is DFQATT and CDR2 is SNEGSKA (reference sequence). CDR3 bases: TGCAGTGCTAGAGTCCCGGACGGCACAGATACGCAGTATTTT. It translates to CSARVPDGTDTQYF.

This chain connects TRBV29-1 to TRBJ1-1; D may be TRBD1 (5 bases). CDR3 length: 13 residues. Trimming shortened V by 4 bases and J by 2 bases, and 11 bases separated the two germline ends. Germline V CDR1 and CDR2: SQVTM, ANQGSEA. CDR3 sequence: CSVVSQGNTEAFF. CDR3 coding DNA: TGCAGCGTTGTTAGTCAGGGAAACACTGAAGCTTTCTTT.

This clonotype was seen many times. The chain employs TRBV12-3 or TRBV12-4 and TRBJ2-3; D tentatively reads TRBD1 or TRBD2 (5 bases each). CDR3 length: 15 residues. The V gene lost 6 bases and the J gene lost 2 bases, with 15 bases spanning the gap. In DNA form, the CDR3 reads TGTGCCAGCAGCAGGGACGGTCTCTACACAGATACGCAGTATTTT. As protein: CASSRDGLYTDTQYF.

This clonotype was counted many times. V usage is TRBV3-1 and J usage is TRBJ2-7, with TRBD1 as a possible D gene (5 bases). Deletions cut 0 bases from V and 2 bases from J, with 14 bases between. This CDR3 is 16 amino acids long. From germline, CDR1 is LGHDT and CDR2 YNNKEL (reference sequence). CDR3 sequence reads: CASSQEGRAPTYEQYF. CDR3 coding DNA: TGTGCCAGCAGCCAAGAGGGCAGGGCCCCGACCTACGAGCAGTACTTC.

The chain carries TRBV7-6 and TRBJ2-2; 9 nucleotides line up with TRBD2. The V segment lost 3 bases and the J segment 5 bases; nucleotides outside the gene matches: 4. In germline, CDR1 is SGHVS, CDR2 FNYEAQ. This CDR3 has 15 residues. The CDR3 nucleotides are TGTGCCAGCAGCTTTAGCGGGAGCGGGACCGGGGAGCTGTTTTTT. This gives the protein CASSFSGSGTGELFF.

This clonotype was counted at least ten times. The V and J genes are TRBV20-1 and TRBJ2-5; the D call may be TRBD1 or TRBD2 (5 bases each). CDR3 length: 15 amino acids. The V gene lost 0 bases and the J gene lost 2 bases, with 13 bases spanning the gap. Germline V gene sequence: CDR1 DFQATT, CDR2 SNEGSKA (reference sequence). The CDR3 protein is CSARDPRGPQETQYF. CDR3 bases: TGCAGTGCTAGAGATCCGAGGGGACCACAAGAGACCCAGTACTTC.

In its sample, this clonotype was seen many times. The V and J genes are TRBV6-1 and TRBJ2-2; D may be TRBD2 (6 bases). Germline V gives CDR1 MNHNS, CDR2 SASEGT. V lost 3 bases and J lost 7, with 12 bases in between. The CDR3 length is 14 residues. For the CDR3, the DNA is TGTGCCAGCAGTGACGGGGGTGACTTCGGGGAGCTGTTTTTT. It translates to CASSDGGDFGELFF.

As concerns this clonotype: Because the CDR3 is missing its conserved closing phenylalanine or tryptophan, this is likely a read error. The CDR3, as DNA: TGCAGCGTCGCCAGGGACGGATCTTCTAACTATGGCTACACCTCC. Translating it yields CSVARDGSSNYGYTS. The J gene is TRBJ1-2, the V gene TRBV29-1, with D perhaps TRBD1 (5 bases). Trimming shortened V by 6 bases and J by 0 bases, and 17 bases separated the two germline ends. The CDR3 is 15 amino acids. Germline CDR1 is SQVTM and CDR2 is ANQGSEA.

Concerning this clonotype itself: Possible read error: a much larger clone is one base away. The CDR3: CASGLDLGRNEQFF. In nucleotides, the CDR3 is TGTGCCAGCGGCTTAGATCTCGGGCGGAATGAGCAGTTCTTC. The V call is TRBV11-2, the J call TRBJ2-1; D gene ambiguous. Germline CDR1 reads SGHAT; CDR2 reads FQNNGV. The CDR3 contains 14 residues.

The chain combines TRBV20-1 with TRBJ1-5; D ambiguous. V dropped 7 bases and J dropped 2 bases, with 12 bases sitting between them. This CDR3 contains 13 residues. Germline CDR1 reads DFQATT; CDR2 reads SNEGSKA (reference sequence). The chain's CDR3 is CSVPSQGNQPQHF. The CDR3 nucleotides read TGCAGTGTCCCGAGCCAAGGCAATCAGCCCCAGCATTTT.

The rearrangement links TRBV19 to TRBJ1-5; 9 bases align to TRBD1. The V and J ends lost 10 bases and 0 bases, in that order; junction bases with no gene match: 4. Germline V gene lookup returns CDR1 LNHDA and CDR2 SQIVND (reference sequence). This CDR3 comprises 14 residues. The CDR3 protein is CATMDRGSNQPQHF. The CDR3, as DNA: TGTGCCACTATGGACAGGGGTAGCAATCAGCCCCAGCATTTT.

This clonotype showed up many times. This chain joins TRBV5-1 and TRBJ1-2, with 7 bases aligning to TRBD1. Looked up from germline, CDR1 is SGHRS and CDR2 is YFSETQ. Trimming removed 1 base from V and 10 bases from J; junction bases left unmatched: 10. This CDR3 is built from 14 residues. CDR3 in DNA: TGCGCCAGCAGCTTGATAAGACAGGGAGGGGACTACACCTTC. This codes for CASSLIRQGGDYTF.